This entry lists 32 T cell receptor beta chains sequenced from one sample in a study of T-cell reconstitution after alpha-beta-depleted transplantation in children. Researchers prepared the TCRbeta library using unique molecular identifiers, the study reports. TCRdb processed the PCR reads anew with MiXCR; each CDR3 protein has one entry. In the table there are 600,000 or so distinct CDR3 sequences, 23% of which are singletons. The sequencing here drew on PBMCs, mostly from graft donor cells, taken 360 days after TCRalphabeta/CD19-depleted stem cell transplant. The receptors were sampled from a boy in the first two years of life who had a stem cell transplant for acute myeloid leukemia, so the T cells may come from the graft donor.

This rearrangement joins TRBV15 to TRBJ2-7; D is undetermined. V dropped 0 bases and J dropped 4 bases, with 10 bases sitting between them. Germline V gene sequence: CDR1 LNHNV, CDR2 YYDKDF (reference sequence). The CDR3 sequence is 14 residues long. CDR3 coding DNA: TGTGCCACCAGCAGAGAACGCCAGTTTTACGAGCAGTACGTC. Translated, it gives CATSRERQFYEQYV.

This clonotype was seen a few times. The rearrangement joins TRBV4-3 to TRBJ1-2; tentatively, D is TRBD1 (6 bases). This CDR3 region has 14 residues. Germline V gives CDR1 LGHNA, CDR2 YSLEER. V lost 0 bases and J 6 bases, leaving 11 bases between the germline ends. CDR3 in DNA: TGCGCCAGCAGCCAAGATAGGGGGAAGGATGGCTACACCTTC. It is translated as CASSQDRGKDGYTF.

There are a few counts of this clonotype. The genes are TRBV6-5 and TRBJ1-2; D may be TRBD1 (5 bases). Germline V lookup: CDR1 MNHEY, CDR2 SVGAGI. The ends were cut back, 3 bases at V and 3 bases at J, with 14 bases in the middle. The length of the CDR3 is 15 residues. The CDR3 DNA follows: TGTGCCAGCAGTTATGGGGGTATAGAGGACTATGGCTACACCTTC. Amino acid sequence: CASSYGGIEDYGYTF.

V and J are TRBV27 and TRBJ2-5; tentatively, D is TRBD2 (5 bases). Germline-derived CDR1 and CDR2 are MNHEY and SMNVEV (reference sequence). Trimming took off 3 bases at V and 5 bases at J, with 19 bases between the two ends. The CDR3 covers 16 residues. The CDR3 protein is CASSLVPGKGRETQYF. In nucleotides, the CDR3 is TGTGCCAGCAGTTTGGTTCCGGGGAAGGGTCGGGAGACCCAGTACTTC.

The table lists this clonotype with many counts. The genes are TRBV20-1 and TRBJ2-1; 9 bases line up with TRBD2. The germline gives CDR1 DFQATT, CDR2 SNEGSKA (reference sequence). CDR3 length: 16 amino acids. After removal of 3 bases from V and 1 base from J, the junction contained 7 bases not matched to a gene. The DNA for the CDR3 is TGCAGTGCTAGCCTAGCGGGAACCTCTTCCTACAATGAGCAGTTCTTC. It specifies CSASLAGTSSYNEQFF.

The chain has TRBV28 and TRBJ2-2; D remains ambiguous. Germline CDR1 is MDHEN and CDR2 is SYDVKM. Trimming pared 6 bases from V and 3 bases from J, leaving 11 bases between. The length of the CDR3 is 14 residues. The CDR3 nucleotides are TGTGCCAGCAGAAGGGAAAGGTACACCGGGGAGCTGTTTTTT. This translates into CASRRERYTGELFF. The whole variable domain, filled in from reference TRBV28 and TRBJ2-2, reads DVKVTQSSRYLVKRTGEKVFLECVQDMDHENMFWYRQDPGLGLRLIYFSYDVKMKEKGDIPEGYSVSREKKERFSLILESASTNQTSMYLCASRRERYTGELFFGEGSRLTVL.

This clonotype showed up just a few times. This chain uses TRBV7-6 with TRBJ2-5, with TRBD1 matching 10 bases. V shed 5 bases and J 0 bases; nucleotides not matched to a gene: 9. CDR3 length: 17 amino acids. Germline V lookup: CDR1 SGHVS, CDR2 FNYEAQ. CDR3 DNA: TGTGCCAGCAGCCGAAAACCGGGACAGGGGTACCAAGAGACCCAGTACTTC. Translated, it gives CASSRKPGQGYQETQYF.

The rearrangement joins TRBV19 to TRBJ1-1, with D perhaps matching TRBD1 (6 bases). V was pared by 8 bases and J by 4 bases, with 17 bases between. This CDR3 comprises 14 residues. Germline assignment: CDR1 LNHDA and CDR2 SQIVND (reference sequence). The CDR3: CASGQLGGTTEAFF. The CDR3 DNA follows: TGTGCCAGTGGTCAACTAGGGGGGACCACTGAAGCTTTCTTT.

This clonotype came up once. The V gene is TRBV21-1, the J gene TRBJ2-7; the table names TRBD1, a call not compared with the DNA. TRBV21-1 is a documented pseudogene. CDR3 length: 17 amino acids. This CDR3 reads CASSNKQGQKGSYEQYV. CDR3 DNA sequence: TGTGCCAGCAGCAACAAACAGGGTCAAAAGGGATCCTACGAGCAGTACGTC.

J is TRBJ1-6 and V is TRBV10-3; D uncertain. This CDR3 has 17 amino acids. From germline, CDR1 is ENHRY and CDR2 SYGVKD. Trimming pared 0 bases from V and 8 bases from J, leaving 17 bases between. This CDR3 reads CAISESEGTKGYSPLHF. CDR3 nucleotide sequence: TGTGCCATCAGTGAGTCAGAAGGAACCAAGGGCTATTCACCCCTCCACTTT.

Of note for this clonotype: Possible read error: a much larger clone is one base away. The chain couples TRBV6-5 to TRBJ2-7; 8 bases align to TRBD1. This CDR3 region has 14 residues. Germline assignment: CDR1 MNHEY and CDR2 SVGAGI. This chain's CDR3 is CASSYSTSGGEQFV. CDR3 DNA sequence: TGTGCCAGCAGTTACTCGACCTCAGGGGGCGAGCAGTTCGTC.

V gene TRBV7-9 combines with J gene TRBJ1-1; D is uncertain. Between the trimmed V and J ends, which lost 8 bases and 6 bases, there was a span of 13 bases. This CDR3 is built from 12 residues. CDR1 is SEHNR and CDR2 is FQNEAQ in the germline V gene (reference sequence). DNA for the CDR3: TGTGCCAGCGCTAAGGAGGTTGCTGAAGCTTTCTTT. It encodes CASAKEVAEAFF.

Only a few counts were recorded for this clonotype. The chain links TRBV7-2 to TRBJ2-7; tentative D call: TRBD2 (6 bases). Trimming shortened V by 4 bases and J by 9 bases, and 19 bases separated the two germline ends. CDR3 length equals 14 residues. Germline V gene data show CDR1 as SGHTA and CDR2 as FQGNSA. DNA for the CDR3: TGTGCCAGCAGCTCCCCCACTAGCCCCCTAGGGCAGTACTTC. It codes for CASSSPTSPLGQYF.

The chain joins TRBV10-3 to TRBJ2-7, with 7 positions matching TRBD1. The germline V gene has CDR1 ENHRY and CDR2 SYGVKD. The junction had 4 bases not matched to a gene; V was cut back by 2 bases and J by 6 bases. This CDR3 spans 13 amino acids. CDR3 bases: TGTGCCATCAGTGAGCGGGACAGAAGCGAGCAGTACTTC. Its protein is CAISERDRSEQYF.

The chain couples TRBV20-1 to TRBJ1-2; D unclear. This CDR3 region has 16 residues. Germline V gene data show CDR1 as DFQATT and CDR2 as SNEGSKA (reference sequence). V lost 6 bases and J lost 6, with 26 bases in between. The CDR3 spells CSAFNPVGVSRHGYTF. The CDR3 coding sequence is TGCAGTGCCTTCAACCCGGTTGGGGTCTCCCGTCATGGCTACACCTTC.

The gene calls are TRBV5-1 and TRBJ1-2; D is undetermined. Trimming left V 2 bases short and J 5 bases short, with 13 bases between. This CDR3 has 14 residues. Germline-derived CDR1 and CDR2 are SGHRS and YFSETQ. The CDR3 region is CASSLPSRGYGYTF. CDR3 DNA sequence: TGCGCCAGCAGCTTACCCTCCCGGGGTTATGGCTACACCTTC.

This clonotype was detected many times. The chain joins TRBV20-1 to TRBJ2-3, with 9 bases matching TRBD2. The CDR3 contains 15 residues. CDR1 DFQATT and CDR2 SNEGSKA come from the germline V gene (reference sequence). The CDR3 reads CRLSQGLAATDTQYF. CDR3 sequence (DNA): TGCAGACTAAGCCAGGGACTAGCTGCCACAGATACGCAGTATTTT.

Only a few counts were recorded for this clonotype. The CDR3, as DNA: TGTGCCAGCAGCTCCGGGACCCCTGAGCAGTTCTTC. Amino acid sequence: CASSSGTPEQFF. The chain joins TRBV7-3 to TRBJ2-1; D may be TRBD1 or TRBD2 (5 bases each). Deletions cut 4 bases from V and 9 bases from J, with 10 bases between. CDR1 is SGHTA, CDR2 FQGTGA, per germline. This CDR3 is built from 12 residues.

CDR3 sequence (DNA): TGTGCCACCAGCAGAGAGGGGTGGGCCTACGAGCAGTACTTC. It encodes CATSREGWAYEQYF. V gene TRBV15 combines with J gene TRBJ2-7; D ambiguous. The germline CDR1 and CDR2 sequences are LNHNV and YYDKDF (reference sequence). This CDR3 has 14 amino acids. V shed 0 bases and J shed 2 bases, with 8 bases lying between them.

This clonotype occurred once. V is TRBV7-7 and J is TRBJ2-1; a weak D match, TRBD2 (6 bases). This CDR3 is built from 15 residues. From germline, CDR1 is SSHAT and CDR2 FNYEAQ (reference sequence). The V and J ends lost 3 bases and 8 bases respectively, with 17 bases between them. CDR3: CASSFGAGQWDEQFF. CDR3 coding DNA: TGTGCCAGCAGCTTTGGGGCGGGGCAATGGGATGAGCAGTTCTTC.

V is TRBV30 and J is TRBJ2-3; D not certain. The germline CDR1 and CDR2 sequences are GTSNPN and SVGIG (reference sequence). CDR3 length: 15 amino acids. Trimming pared 2 bases from V and 3 bases from J, leaving 15 bases between. The CDR3 DNA follows: TGTGCCTGGAGTTTGTCCGTAGGCTCAACAGATACGCAGTATTTT. The encoded protein is CAWSLSVGSTDTQYF. Full variable domain (rest looked up from reference TRBV30 and TRBJ2-3): SQTIHQWPATLVQPVGSPLSLECTVEGTSNPNLYWYRQAAGRGLQLLFYSVGIGQISSEVPQNLSASRPQDRQFILSSKKLLLSDSGFYLCAWSLSVGSTDTQYFGPGTRLTVL.

This clonotype was detected many times. The chain has TRBV28 and TRBJ2-7, with 12 bases lining up with TRBD2. The V gene's germline CDR1 is MDHEN and CDR2 SYDVKM. This CDR3 contains 12 residues. In DNA form, the CDR3 reads TGTGCCAGCAGGTTTCTAGCTAGCGGGGGGGATGTC. It is translated as CASRFLASGGDV.

A few counts support this clonotype. V usage is TRBV12-3 or TRBV12-4 and J usage is TRBJ2-6, with TRBD1 matching over 8 bases. The CDR3 is made up of 17 amino acids. The J segment lost 2 bases and the V segment lost 1 base, leaving 4 bases of the junction unmatched. Here the CDR3 reads CASSLVQGAPGANVLTF. CDR3 in DNA: TGTGCCAGCAGTTTAGTGCAGGGGGCGCCTGGGGCCAACGTCCTGACTTTC.

The gene calls are TRBV3-1 and TRBJ2-2; D not resolved. CDR3 length: 15 amino acids. Trimming shortened V by 0 bases and J by 6 bases, and 11 bases separated the two germline ends. Looked up from germline, CDR1 is LGHDT and CDR2 is YNNKEL (reference sequence). The DNA of the CDR3 is TGTGCCAGCAGCCAAGAGCGGACGCGGCCCGGGGAGCTGTTTTTT. Its translation: CASSQERTRPGELFF. The entire variable domain, with the rest obtained from reference TRBV3-1 and TRBJ2-2, is as follows: DTAVSQTPKYLVTQMGNDKSIKCEQNLGHDTMYWYKQDSKKFLKIMFSYNNKELIINETVPNRFSPKSPDKAHLNLHINSLELGDSAVYFCASSQERTRPGELFFGEGSRLTVL.

This clonotype showed up many times. The CDR3, as DNA: TGTGCCAGCAGCAAAGTGGGCATCTACACTGAAGCTTTCTTT. Amino acids: CASSKVGIYTEAFF. V usage is TRBV21-1 and J usage is TRBJ1-1. TRBV21-1 is shown as a pseudogene. The CDR3 consists of 14 residues.

With respect to this clonotype: A much larger clone is a single base away; this may be a read error. This CDR3 fails to terminate in the conserved phenylalanine or tryptophan, so it likely reflects a read error. This rearrangement joins TRBV5-1 to TRBJ2-5; 7 positions agree with TRBD1. This CDR3 is 17 amino acids long. V was pared by 2 bases and J by 0 bases, with 10 bases of the junction left unmatched. Germline loops: CDR1 SGHRS, CDR2 YFSETQ. CDR3 protein: CASSLYTTGLDQETQYC. CDR3 in DNA: TGCGCCAGCAGCTTATATACGACAGGGTTGGACCAAGAGACCCAGTACTGC.

At least ten counts were recorded for this clonotype. The rearrangement joins TRBV9 to TRBJ2-3, with D perhaps TRBD2 (7 bases). Germline V gives CDR1 SGDLS, CDR2 YYNGEE. The CDR3 sequence is 16 residues long. V lost 3 bases, J lost 5 bases, and 19 bases lay in between. The CDR3 spells CASSAPRGLALDTQYF. As DNA, the CDR3 is TGTGCCAGCAGCGCCCCGCGGGGGCTAGCGCTAGATACGCAGTATTTT.

This clonotype was picked up a small number of times. The gene calls are TRBV12-3 or TRBV12-4 and TRBJ2-7; TRBD2 aligns across 8 bases. This CDR3 comprises 17 residues. The V gene end was trimmed by 3 bases and the J gene end by 2 bases; junction bases not matched to a gene: 12. The CDR3: CASSFEAPGRAAYEQYF. CDR3 DNA: TGTGCCAGCAGTTTTGAGGCCCCCGGGAGGGCAGCCTACGAGCAGTACTTC.

The V and J genes are TRBV6-5 and TRBJ1-1; D call uncertain. Trimming shortened V by 2 bases and J by 7 bases, and 11 bases separated the two germline ends. This CDR3 contains 13 residues. Per the germline V gene, CDR1 is MNHEY and CDR2 is SVGAGI. The CDR3 nucleotides are TGTGCCAGCAGTTACCAGTCGGGTATTGAAGCTTTCTTT. Encoded protein: CASSYQSGIEAFF.

This clonotype came up many times. The V call is TRBV20-1, the J call TRBJ2-1, with 10 bases lining up with TRBD2. CDR3 length: 17 amino acids. Germline V gene sequence: CDR1 DFQATT, CDR2 SNEGSKA (reference sequence). Trimming removed 3 bases from V and 0 bases from J; junction bases left unmatched: 8. The CDR3 coding sequence is TGCAGTGCTAGTAATAGCGGGGGGCCAAGCTCCTACAATGAGCAGTTCTTC. Translated, it gives CSASNSGGPSSYNEQFF.

This clonotype was counted many times. This chain connects TRBV29-1 to TRBJ1-1; 7 nucleotides align to TRBD1. V lost 7 bases, J lost 4 bases, and 18 bases stayed unmatched. The CDR3 consists of 16 residues. The V gene's germline CDR1 is SQVTM and CDR2 ANQGSEA. CDR3 loop: CSAQGQPVPRGTEAFF. CDR3 bases: TGCAGCGCGCAGGGACAGCCTGTCCCAAGGGGCACTGAAGCTTTCTTT.

For this clonotype: With a much larger clone just one base away, this may be a read error. The CDR3 reads CASSLEGLAGGRRTEQYF. DNA of the CDR3: TGTGCCAGCAGCTTAGAGGGTCTAGCGGGGGGCCGACGGACGGAGCAGTACTTC. The V call is TRBV13, the J call TRBJ2-7, with 11 bases lining up with TRBD2. V lost 1 base and J lost 7; bases outside the gene matches: 15. The CDR3 loop spans 18 amino acids. Germline V gives CDR1 PRHDT, CDR2 FYEKMQ (reference sequence).